A selection of T cell receptor beta chains follows, all from one sample in a study of human T cells and chemical hapten exposure. TCRdb reprocessed the RACE reads with MiXCR, giving one entry per CDR3 protein. The sample carries 270,000 or so distinct CDR3 sequences, around 7.7% recorded once. This specimen consisted of whole blood, obtained in connection with sensitization to the hapten diphenylcyclopropenone (DPC). These receptors were obtained from a man younger than 30 with alopecia areata. Some clones in this sample may be carry-over from other donors' samples. The CDR3 runs from the conserved cysteine through the conserved F or W. The D gene is left open where the match is weak. A row's size may be missing; if present it is once, few, many or a size class.

length: 14; size: few; V: TRBV5-4; D: TRBD2; J: TRBJ2-1; DNA: TGTGCCAGCAGCTCGACCGGGGGGGCCGATGAGCAGTTCTTC; CDR3: CASSSTGGADEQFF
length: 15; size: -; V: TRBV12-3/TRBV12-4; D: -; J: TRBJ1-4; DNA: TGTGCCAGCAGGCGGACGTCCGCAACTAATGAAAAACTGTTTTTT; CDR3: CASRRTSATNEKLFF
length: 13; size: many; V: TRBV25-1; D: -; J: TRBJ1-2; DNA: TGTGCCAGCAGTAGGGGACGGCTCTATGGCTACACCTTC; CDR3: CASSRGRLYGYTF
length: 13; size: few; V: TRBV10-3; D: TRBD1; J: TRBJ2-7; DNA: TGTGCCATCGCCCCGGGACAGCCGTACGAGCAGTACTTC; CDR3: CAIAPGQPYEQYF
length: 11; size: -; V: TRBV18; D: -; J: TRBJ2-1; DNA: TGTGCCAGCTCGCGCCGGGGTGAGCAGTTCTTC; CDR3: CASSRRGEQFF
length: 14; size: many; V: TRBV5-1; D: -; J: TRBJ1-2; DNA: TGCGCCAGCAGCACGGGAGGGGCGAACTATGGCTACACCTTC; CDR3: CASSTGGANYGYTF
length: 15; size: -; V: TRBV28; D: -; J: TRBJ2-1; DNA: TGTGCCAGCAGCAGAGAACTAGGCAAAGACAATGAGCAGTTCTTC; CDR3: CASSRELGKDNEQFF
length: 16; size: -; V: TRBV11-2; D: TRBD2; J: TRBJ2-1; DNA: TGTGCCAGCAGCCAGGGACTAGCGGGGGGTGTCGATGAGCAGTTCTTC; CDR3: CASSQGLAGGVDEQFF
length: 13; size: -; V: TRBV7-2; D: -; J: TRBJ2-3; DNA: TGTGCCAGCAGCTTAGTCTTCAGGGATACGCAGTATTTT; CDR3: CASSLVFRDTQYF
length: 15; size: many; V: TRBV7-8; D: -; J: TRBJ1-5; DNA: TGTGCCAGCAGCTTAATTCCAGGGTCGGAGCAGCCCCAGCATTTT; CDR3: CASSLIPGSEQPQHF
length: 13; size: few; V: TRBV11-1; D: -; J: TRBJ1-4; DNA: TGTGCCAGCAGCGCCTCCGGGACAGAAAAACTGTTTTTT; CDR3: CASSASGTEKLFF
length: 15; size: many; V: TRBV6-1; D: TRBD2; J: TRBJ2-1; DNA: TGTGCCAGCAGTGAGCCGGGACTAGCGGGCTGGGAGCAGTTCTTC; CDR3: CASSEPGLAGWEQFF
length: 10; size: many; V: TRBV3-1; D: -; J: TRBJ2-5; DNA: TGTGCCAGCAGCCAGCAAGCCCAGTACTTC; CDR3: CASSQQAQYF
length: 14; size: -; V: TRBV4-1; D: -; J: TRBJ2-2; DNA: TGCGCCAGCAGCCAAGAACAGGGATACGGGGAGCTGTTTTTT; CDR3: CASSQEQGYGELFF
length: 14; size: -; V: TRBV20-1; D: TRBD1; J: TRBJ2-7; DNA: TGCAGTGCCAGGGGGGACAGGGGGCACTACGAGCAGTACTTC; CDR3: CSARGDRGHYEQYF
length: 16; size: few; V: TRBV11-2; D: -; J: TRBJ1-4; DNA: TGTGCCAGCAGCTTAGATCCCCCCGGGGCGAATGAAAAACTGTTTTTT; CDR3: CASSLDPPGANEKLFF
length: 14; size: few; V: TRBV9; D: -; J: TRBJ2-7; DNA: TGTGCCAGCAGCTTCAGCAGGGTCGGTTACGAGCAGTACTTC; CDR3: CASSFSRVGYEQYF
length: 13; size: few; V: TRBV2; D: -; J: TRBJ1-2; DNA: TGTGCCAGCAGGGGGAACAGTGACTATGGCTACACCTTC; CDR3: CASRGNSDYGYTF
length: 15; size: -; V: TRBV5-4; D: -; J: TRBJ2-5; DNA: TGTGCCAGCAGCTTGGAGGCGGGATTCCAAGAGACCCAGTACTTC; CDR3: CASSLEAGFQETQYF
length: 15; size: -; V: TRBV15; D: -; J: TRBJ1-3; DNA: TGTGCCACCTGCGAAACTCGATCCTCTGGAAACACCATATATTTT; CDR3: CATCETRSSGNTIYF
length: 15; size: few; V: TRBV7-6; D: -; J: TRBJ1-4; DNA: TGTGCCAGCAGCTTAGTTGCCGGCTTCAATGAAAAACTGTTTTTT; CDR3: CASSLVAGFNEKLFF
length: 17; size: few; V: TRBV28; D: -; J: TRBJ2-4; DNA: TGTGCCAGCAGTTTTCCCCAGGGAAGTTTGGCCAAAAACATTCAGTACTTC; CDR3: CASSFPQGSLAKNIQYF
length: 14; size: few; V: TRBV5-1; D: -; J: TRBJ1-5; DNA: TGCGCCAGCAGCTTGGTAGCAGGCCGTCAGCCCCAGCATTTT; CDR3: CASSLVAGRQPQHF
length: 17; size: many; V: TRBV20-1; D: TRBD2; J: TRBJ2-3; DNA: TGCAGTGCTAGGGAGGGCCCTAGCGGGGACGGCACAGATACGCAGTATTTT; CDR3: CSAREGPSGDGTDTQYF
length: 14; size: -; V: TRBV4-1; D: TRBD1; J: TRBJ1-2; DNA: TGCGCCAGCAGCCAAGAGACAGGGGAGGATGGCTACACCTTC; CDR3: CASSQETGEDGYTF
length: 16; size: few; V: TRBV10-3; D: -; J: TRBJ2-3; DNA: TGTGCCATCAGTGGGTTCTCGGGAGTTTCCACAGATACGCAGTATTTT; CDR3: CAISGFSGVSTDTQYF
length: 11; size: many; V: TRBV20-1; D: -; J: TRBJ1-2; DNA: TGCAGTGCTAGAGATGTCTATGGCTACACCTTC; CDR3: CSARDVYGYTF
length: 15; size: few; V: TRBV4-3; D: TRBD1; J: TRBJ2-1; DNA: TGCGCCAGCAGCCTCGACAGGGGCCGCGGGAATGAGCAGTTCTTC; CDR3: CASSLDRGRGNEQFF
length: 15; size: few; V: TRBV28; D: TRBD1; J: TRBJ2-2; DNA: TGTGCCAGCAGTGAAGGGGGCGCGAGAACCGGGGAGCTGTTTTTT; CDR3: CASSEGGARTGELFF
length: 14; size: many; V: TRBV14; D: TRBD1; J: TRBJ1-1; DNA: TGTGCCAGCAGCCTAGGACAGGTAAATTATGAAGCTTTCTTT; CDR3: CASSLGQVNYEAFF
length: 17; size: many; V: TRBV27; D: TRBD2; J: TRBJ2-5; DNA: TGTGCCAGCAGTACACGACTAGCGGGGGTCGCGCAGGAGACCCAGTACTTC; CDR3: CASSTRLAGVAQETQYF
length: 17; size: -; V: TRBV7-9; D: -; J: TRBJ2-2; DNA: TGTGCCAGCAGCAAACTCGGACGGATTATCGGGACCGGGGAGCTGTTTTTT; CDR3: CASSKLGRIIGTGELFF
length: 17; size: few; V: TRBV14; D: TRBD2; J: TRBJ2-1; DNA: TGTGCCAGCAGCCAGGGGAGGGGTGCCGGAATTTACAATGAGCAGTTCTTC; CDR3: CASSQGRGAGIYNEQFF
length: 15; size: few; V: TRBV15; D: -; J: TRBJ1-1; DNA: TGTGCCACCAGCAGAGATTCGGGCGGCGAAACGGAAGCTTTCTTT; CDR3: CATSRDSGGETEAFF
length: 18; size: -; V: TRBV12-3/TRBV12-4; D: TRBD2; J: TRBJ2-5; DNA: TGTGCCAGCAGTTACCCTCCTCGAGCCACGGGGGGGCAAGAGACCCAGTACTTC; CDR3: CASSYPPRATGGQETQYF
length: 13; size: many; V: TRBV4-3; D: -; J: TRBJ2-1; DNA: TGCGCCAGCAGCCTTCTACGGGCCGATGAGCAGTTCTTC; CDR3: CASSLLRADEQFF
length: 14; size: many; V: TRBV20-1; D: -; J: TRBJ1-6; DNA: TGCAGTGCCCAGTCGGCAGGGGAGGAATCACCCCTCCACTTT; CDR3: CSAQSAGEESPLHF
length: 15; size: -; V: TRBV20-1; D: -; J: TRBJ1-1; DNA: TGCAGTGCTGCCGCCAATGGACAGTTGAACACTGAAGCTTTCTTT; CDR3: CSAAANGQLNTEAFF
length: 13; size: few; V: TRBV21-1; D: -; J: TRBJ1-1; DNA: TGTGCCAGCAAGGGGCAGCCAGACACTGAAGCTTTCTTT; CDR3: CASKGQPDTEAFF
length: 15; size: few; V: TRBV20-1; D: TRBD2; J: TRBJ2-3; DNA: TGCAGTGCTAGAGATTCGTCTGGACTAGCGGGGATGCAGTATTTT; CDR3: CSARDSSGLAGMQYF
length: 16; size: few; V: TRBV3-1; D: -; J: TRBJ2-5; DNA: TGTGCCAGCAGCCCGAGGTTGCTAGGCGGCCAAGAGACCCAGTACTTC; CDR3: CASSPRLLGGQETQYF
length: 16; size: few; V: TRBV24-1; D: -; J: TRBJ1-2; DNA: TGTGCCACCAGTGATTCCGGGAGAGCGGAAGCGGGTGGCTACACCTTC; CDR3: CATSDSGRAEAGGYTF
length: 14; size: many; V: TRBV7-8; D: -; J: TRBJ2-1; DNA: TGTGCCAGCATCCGAAGAAGGGGTGGCAATGAGCAGTTCTTC; CDR3: CASIRRRGGNEQFF
length: 14; size: -; V: TRBV25-1; D: -; J: TRBJ2-1; DNA: TGTGCCAGCAGTGAATACGGCTACCGCGTTGAGCAGTTCTTC; CDR3: CASSEYGYRVEQFF
length: 13; size: few; V: TRBV6-9; D: -; J: TRBJ1-4; DNA: TGTGCCAGCTTAACGGGGCTCAGAGAAAAACTGTTTTTT; CDR3: CASLTGLREKLFF
length: 14; size: few; V: TRBV20-1; D: -; J: TRBJ2-1; DNA: TGCAGTGCTAGTATGGGGACTTGGTCTTTCGAGCAGTTCTTC; CDR3: CSASMGTWSFEQFF
length: 13; size: few; V: TRBV7-8; D: -; J: TRBJ2-5; DNA: TGTGCCAGTCATCTATTTGATTCGGAGACCCAGTACTTC; CDR3: CASHLFDSETQYF
length: 14; size: many; V: TRBV7-2; D: -; J: TRBJ2-3; DNA: TGTGCCAGCAGCTTAAGCCTAGCCGCCCATACGCAGTATTTT; CDR3: CASSLSLAAHTQYF
length: 15; size: many; V: TRBV7-9; D: -; J: TRBJ2-2; DNA: TGTGCCAGCAGCTTATTGGCAGGGATGTCCGGGGAGCTGTTTTTT; CDR3: CASSLLAGMSGELFF
length: 14; size: -; V: TRBV5-4; D: -; J: TRBJ2-1; DNA: TGTGCCAGCAGCTCCGAAAGGGCCTACAATGAGCAGTTCTTC; CDR3: CASSSERAYNEQFF
length: 15; size: few; V: TRBV6-1; D: -; J: TRBJ1-5; DNA: TGTGCCAGCAGTTCCTCACAGGGAGGAGGTCAGCCCCAGCATTTT; CDR3: CASSSSQGGGQPQHF
length: 15; size: -; V: TRBV29-1; D: -; J: TRBJ1-4; DNA: TGCAGCGTTAGAGACAGGAGAGCAACTAATGAAAAACTGTTTTTT; CDR3: CSVRDRRATNEKLFF
length: 13; size: -; V: TRBV10-2; D: -; J: TRBJ1-5; DNA: TGCGCCAGCAGTGAGCCGGGTAGCCAGCCCCAGCATTTT; CDR3: CASSEPGSQPQHF